The TCR beta chain under discussion was sequenced for a study of blood T cell repertoires in COVID-19. Study-level information: The United States, Italy and Spain supplied acute and convalescent COVID-19 samples. In each case, the material was cDNA or gDNA derived from T cells, B-cell-depleted T cells, or PBMCs.

Trimming cost V 3 bases and J 7 bases; bases outside gene matches: 3. Germline V gene sequence: CDR1 SGHTA, CDR2 FQGTGA. The CDR3 extends over 14 amino acids. Repertoires were generated with immunoSEQ multiplex PCR, while TCRdb's copy carries only in-frame clones and drops some. The sample lists 150,000 to 190,000 clones, 75% to 90% occurring once. The sequence derives from a woman in her forties with acute or convalescent COVID-19. This chain uses TRBV7-3 with TRBJ2-1, with 10 bases aligning to TRBD2. Sample: peripheral blood. CDR3 in DNA: TGTGCCAGCAGCTTTGGGACTAGCGTTAATGAGCAGTTCTTC. Its protein is CASSFGTSVNEQFF.